This TCR beta chain originates from a study of T cells in Graves' hyperthyroidism and ophthalmopathy. This clonotype was detected many times. Trimming took 0 bases from V and 3 from J, leaving 9 bases between them. Germline-derived CDR1 and CDR2 are MNHNY and SVGAGI (reference sequence). This CDR3 has 14 residues. Amplification of TCR beta CDR3 regions was performed using RNA transcripts as template. Carried out on the TCR CDR3, a first-round RT-PCR used the HTBI primer set. MiXCR was run by TCRdb on the multiplex PCR reads, yielding one entry per CDR3 protein. The sample lists about 500,000 distinct CDR3 sequences; 16% were seen once.

The V gene is TRBV6-6, the J gene TRBJ2-7, with D perhaps matching TRBD2 (6 bases). The sequence was collected from a woman in her late teens or twenties with Graves' hyperthyroidism. Sequencing input: blood. CDR3 nucleotide sequence: TGTGCCAGCAGTTACTCGGGACTTAGCTACGAGCAGTACTTC. Protein product: CASSYSGLSYEQYF.